The 11 T cell receptor beta chains below were found in one sample sequenced in a study of shared clonotypes between healthy human individuals. The table came from immunoSEQ multiplex PCR; TCRdb's copy has only in-frame clones and leaves some out. The data contain 2 million to 3 million clones, over 85% of them singletons. The source material was naive CD4+ T cells from PBMCs. Stated subset: CD45RA+ positively selected. These receptors were collected from a young man in good health. Some clones in this sample may be carry-over from other donors' samples.

Points on this clone: This CDR3 is also generated by other DNA sequences in the sample. This chain joins TRBV5-4 and TRBJ2-1; 12 positions agree with TRBD2. Germline V lookup: CDR1 SGHNT, CDR2 YYREEE (reference sequence). Trimming cost V 3 bases and J 7 bases; bases outside gene matches: 5. The CDR3 runs to 15 residues. In DNA, the CDR3 is TGTGCCAGCAGCTCTAGCGGGAGGGCCGGGAATGAGCAGTTCTTC. It is translated as CASSSSGRAGNEQFF.

The V and J genes are TRBV11-2 and TRBJ1-4, with D unresolved. V lost 5 bases and J 2 bases, leaving 9 bases between the germline ends. This CDR3 is built from 14 residues. CDR1 SGHAT and CDR2 FQNNGV come from the germline V gene. The CDR3 loop reads CASSRPRTNEKLFF. In DNA form, the CDR3 reads TGTGCCAGCAGCCGACCCAGGACTAATGAAAAACTGTTTTTT.

About this clone itself: In the same sample, other DNA sequences code for this CDR3. The genes are TRBV7-2 and TRBJ2-7; 8 positions match TRBD1. Germline CDR1 and CDR2: SGHTA and FQGNSA. Trimming at V came to 1 base and at J to 6 bases, leaving 5 bases not matched to a gene. This CDR3 has 14 residues. The CDR3 region has the DNA TGTGCCAGCAGCTTAGGGGGGACAGGTCGCGAGCAGTACTTC. It translates to CASSLGGTGREQYF.

The genes are TRBV25-1 and TRBJ2-1, with D unresolved. Trimming took off 3 bases at V and 0 bases at J, with 9 bases between the two ends. This CDR3 spans 15 amino acids. Germline V gives CDR1 MGHDK, CDR2 SYGVNS. The CDR3 protein is CASSDGLNSYNEQFF. The CDR3 DNA follows: TGTGCCAGCAGTGACGGGCTAAACTCCTACAATGAGCAGTTCTTC.

The chain recombines TRBV6-6 with TRBJ2-3; the match to TRBD1 covers 8 bases. The CDR3 has 16 residues. The V and J ends lost 4 bases and 1 base, in that order; junction bases with no gene match: 7. Germline-derived CDR1 and CDR2 are MNHNY and SVGAGI (reference sequence). DNA of the CDR3: TGTGCCAGCAGTTCAAGGCCAGGGGGCCGCACAGATACGCAGTATTTT. Its translation is CASSSRPGGRTDTQYF.

The gene calls are TRBV9 and TRBJ1-5, with D perhaps TRBD1 (6 bases). Looked up from germline, CDR1 is SGDLS and CDR2 is YYNGEE. With 5 bases removed from V and 2 bases from J, the gap between germline ends came to 14 bases. The CDR3 runs 15 residues. This CDR3 reads CASSLQGLGNQPQHF. Here the CDR3 DNA reads TGTGCCAGCAGTTTACAGGGTTTGGGCAATCAGCCCCAGCATTTT.

The chain joins TRBV7-9 to TRBJ1-2; D gene unclear. Germline assignment: CDR1 SEHNR and CDR2 FQNEAQ (reference sequence). The CDR3 is made up of 16 amino acids. V was cut by 5 bases and J by 3 bases, with 19 bases left in between. The CDR3, as DNA: TGTGCCAGCAGCCGCGTGGAGGTGGGTAGGTACTATGGCTACACCTTC. Its protein product is CASSRVEVGRYYGYTF.

This clone appeared a few times. This sample includes further DNA sequences coding for the same CDR3. V usage is TRBV28 and J usage is TRBJ1-1; D remains ambiguous. Trimming shortened V by 8 bases and J by 1 base, and 5 bases separated the two germline ends. The CDR3 has 11 amino acids. In germline, CDR1 is MDHEN, CDR2 SYDVKM. CDR3 in DNA: TGTGCCAGCTCTAAGAACACTGAAGCTTTCTTT. This translates into CASSKNTEAFF.

This chain connects TRBV5-1 to TRBJ2-5; 9 bases match TRBD2. Per the germline V gene, CDR1 is SGHRS and CDR2 is YFSETQ. V shed 4 bases, J shed 5 bases, and the junction held 6 bases outside the gene matches. This CDR3 is built from 14 residues. In DNA, the CDR3 is TGCGCCAGCAGCATTAGCGGGAGTGGCGAGACCCAGTACTTC. This translates into CASSISGSGETQYF. The variable domain in full, with the rest retrieved from reference TRBV5-1 and TRBJ2-5, is KAGVTQTPRYLIKTRGQQVTLSCSPISGHRSVSWYQQTPGQGLQFLFEYFSETQRNKGNFPGRFSGRQFSNSRSEMNVSTLELGDSALYLCASSISGSGETQYFGPGTRLLVL.

The chain has TRBV6-1 and TRBJ1-4; D gene uncertain. The CDR3 loop spans 14 amino acids. Trimming pared 6 bases from V and 7 bases from J, leaving 15 bases between. Germline values: CDR1 MNHNS, CDR2 SASEGT. CDR3 DNA sequence: TGTGCCAGCAGGATAGCCTATCGGGCTGAAAAACTGTTTTTT. Amino acids: CASRIAYRAEKLFF.

The gene calls are TRBV5-1 and TRBJ2-4; D is unresolved. V lost 1 base and J lost 6, with 17 bases in between. CDR1 and CDR2 from the germline V gene are SGHRS and YFSETQ. CDR3 length: 16 amino acids. For the CDR3, the DNA is TGCGCCAGCAGCTTGTTTCAGGTTCGAGGTGGAAACATTCAGTACTTC. Protein sequence: CASSLFQVRGGNIQYF.